This T cell receptor (beta chain) derives from a study of metastatic and nonmetastatic thyroid tumors. Study-level background: Across blood and tumor or nodule tissue, repertoires from malignant and benign thyroid patients were compared with one another.

In the original analysis: The distant-metastasis classifier for papillary thyroid cancer was built from CDR3 differences across clinicopathological groups. TCRdb reassembled clones from the PCR reads with MiXCR. The V and J calls were determined by TCRdb, not by the authors. The sample yields 15,000 to 20,000 clones, roughly 32% seen once. Patients had received no treatment of any kind before thyroid surgery. In germline, CDR1 is MNHNS, CDR2 SASEGT. The length of the CDR3 is 12 residues. In its sample, this clone ranks as medium-sized. Its antigen is still unknown. The junction departs from germline at one end; a sequencing error may be responsible. Study-level points and caveats: In both blood and tumor samples, TCR beta diversity was reported significantly higher for malignant than benign nodules.

This chain uses TRBV6-1 with TRBJ1-6, with TRBD1 identical over 7 bases. The specimen was tumor tissue. The sequence came from a female donor with papillary thyroid cancer or a benign thyroid nodule (not recorded which). Some clones in this sample may be carry-over from other donors' samples. The CDR3 is CATSQGNSPLHF. CDR3 bases: TGCGCTACTTCACAGGGGAATTCACCCCTCCACTTT.